Listed below are T cell receptor beta chains from one sample, sequenced in a study of blood T cell repertoires in COVID-19. Sequencing used immunoSEQ multiplex PCR; TCRdb keeps in-frame clones, though not all of them. The sample lists 280,000 or so clones; around 92% were seen once. Sequencing was carried out using PBMCs or T cells enriched from blood (not recorded which). These receptors were obtained from a woman aged 50 to 60 who had been exposed to COVID-19. CDR3s leave out the opening cysteine and the closing phenylalanine or tryptophan. Each record gives: clone size, D gene, V gene, J gene, CDR3 protein. A D gene is named only where the DNA matches it firmly. Clone size appears in some rows only: once, few, many, or a class for an expanded clone.

.	.	TRBV12-3/TRBV12-4	TRBJ2-2	ASSLGSGGELF
.	TRBD1	TRBV28	TRBJ1-2	ASSSGGIKYGYT
.	TRBD1	TRBV27	TRBJ2-1	ASRGIPGQGLHNEQF
.	.	TRBV6-1	TRBJ1-2	ASSESGFRGYT
.	TRBD2	TRBV27	TRBJ2-5	ASSGRGTETQY
.	.	TRBV3-1/TRBV3-2	TRBJ1-6	ASSQSGTYASPLH
few	.	TRBV6-2/TRBV6-3	TRBJ1-6	ASSYTSQGEQPLH
few	.	TRBV30	TRBJ1-6	AWSALGGVNSPLH
.	TRBD2	TRBV28	TRBJ2-7	ASISSGGHYEQY
.	.	TRBV5-1	TRBJ1-2	ASSLEQGNYGYT
once	.	TRBV4-1	TRBJ1-4	ASRREVSFVNEKLF
.	.	TRBV3-1/TRBV3-2	TRBJ1-3	ASSQEAASGNTIY
.	.	TRBV25-1	TRBJ1-1	ASKQTGGKNTEAF
.	.	TRBV24-1	TRBJ2-2	ATSDLAATNTGELF
once	.	TRBV20-1	TRBJ1-2	SASNRQGKHYDGYT
once	TRBD1	TRBV4-2	TRBJ1-1	ASSQDRVPLNTEAF